The 15 T cell receptor beta chains reported below all come from one sample, sequenced in a study of T cell responses to AZD1222 COVID-19 vaccine. Profiling relied on immunoSEQ multiplex PCR, and the TCRdb table lists in-frame clones only, not all of them. The sample records about 120,000 clones, approximately 83% being singletons. Sequencing used peripheral blood, obtained on day 0 of MenACWY control vaccination. The receptors originated from an adult in good health.

This sequence joins TRBV14 and TRBJ1-2, with 9 bases fitting TRBD1. V trimming: 4 bases; J trimming: 2 bases; junction bases outside the gene matches: 11. Germline V gene data show CDR1 as SGHDN and CDR2 as FVKESK. The CDR3 loop spans 17 amino acids. This chain's CDR3 is CASSPGQGVWGNYGYTF. The CDR3 bases are TGTGCCAGCAGCCCGGGACAGGGTGTATGGGGGAACTATGGCTACACCTTC.

The chain joins TRBV9 to TRBJ2-1; 11 bases are a match to TRBD1. Germline V lookup: CDR1 SGDLS, CDR2 YYNGEE. J gave up 6 bases and V 1 base, and 6 bases lay outside the gene matches. The CDR3 has 16 amino acids. In DNA form, the CDR3 reads TGTGCCAGCAGCGTACAGGGACAGGGGGTGGGCAATGAGCAGTTCTTC. It codes for CASSVQGQGVGNEQFF.

The gene calls are TRBV4-1 and TRBJ1-1, with no clear D. The CDR3 contains 12 residues. V was clipped by 1 base and J by 2 bases, with 2 bases between them. CDR1 and CDR2 (germline): MGHRA, YSYEKL. In DNA, the CDR3 is TGCGCCAGCAGCCAAGCTAACACTGAAGCTTTCTTT. This codes for CASSQANTEAFF.

This clone appeared a single time. J is TRBJ1-5 and V is TRBV12-3 or TRBV12-4; D ambiguous. The V gene lost 3 bases and the J gene lost 6 bases, with 9 bases spanning the gap. The CDR3 has 13 residues. The CDR3 DNA follows: TGTGCCAGCAGTTTCTACCGGAGTCAGCCCCAGCATTTT. Translation gives CASSFYRSQPQHF.

This clone was counted once. The chain couples TRBV7-3 to TRBJ1-1, with D uncertain. The CDR3 loop spans 13 amino acids. Germline CDR1 reads SGHTA; CDR2 reads FQGTGA. V was shortened by 2 bases and J by 3 bases, with 7 bases between the two germline ends. CDR3 sequence reads: CASSLSWDTEAFF. Here the CDR3 DNA reads TGTGCCAGCAGCTTATCGTGGGACACTGAAGCTTTCTTT.

With respect to this clone: Other DNA variants within this sample encode the same CDR3. This chain connects TRBV11-2 to TRBJ1-1, with 8 positions matching TRBD1. J lost 5 bases, V lost 1 base, and 0 bases had no gene match. Per the germline V gene, CDR1 is SGHAT and CDR2 is FQNNGV. The CDR3 runs 13 residues. This CDR3 is CASSLGQGTEAFF. CDR3 coding DNA: TGTGCCAGCAGCTTAGGACAGGGGACTGAAGCTTTCTTT.

The J gene is TRBJ1-2, the V gene TRBV5-4; 7 nucleotides match TRBD1. Losses at the gene ends were 4 bases for V and 0 bases for J; bases not matched to a gene: 3. The CDR3 covers 14 residues. Looked up from germline, CDR1 is SGHNT and CDR2 is YYREEE (reference sequence). This CDR3 reads CASSRGTANYGYTF. Written as DNA, the CDR3 is TGTGCCAGCAGCAGAGGGACAGCTAACTATGGCTACACCTTC.

The chain joins TRBV6-5 to TRBJ1-5; perhaps TRBD1 as D (6 bases). Germline V gene data show CDR1 as MNHEY and CDR2 as SVGAGI. CDR3 length: 15 residues. V lost 2 bases and J 5 bases, leaving 13 bases between the germline ends. CDR3 in amino acids: CASSYARGMDQPQHF. CDR3 bases: TGTGCCAGCAGTTACGCCAGGGGTATGGATCAGCCCCAGCATTTT.

The chain combines TRBV19 with TRBJ1-5, with no clear D. Trimming took off 6 bases at V and 3 bases at J, with 6 bases between the two ends. The germline V gene has CDR1 LNHDA and CDR2 SQIVND (reference sequence). CDR3 size: 12 residues. The CDR3 sequence: CASRTHNQPQHF. The CDR3 DNA reads as TGTGCCAGTAGAACACACAATCAGCCCCAGCATTTT.

The chain employs TRBV7-2 and TRBJ2-7; 7 positions match TRBD1. The CDR3 is made up of 14 amino acids. Germline loops: CDR1 SGHTA, CDR2 FQGNSA. V lost 4 bases, J lost 5 bases, and 8 bases stayed unmatched. CDR3 nucleotides: TGTGCCAGCAGCTCACAGGGGCCCGCGGACGAGCAGTACTTC. It yields the protein CASSSQGPADEQYF. The full variable domain, in which reference TRBV7-2 and TRBJ2-7 provide the parts outside the CDR3, is GAGVSQSPSNKVTEKGKDVELRCDPISGHTALYWYRQSLGQGLEFLIYFQGNSAPDKSGLPSDRFSAERTGGSVSTLTIQRTQQEDSAVYLCASSSQGPADEQYFGPGTRLTVT.

The gene calls are TRBV7-2 and TRBJ2-1, with 7 bases aligning to TRBD1. The ends lost 4 bases at V and 3 bases at J; junction bases unmatched: 6. The CDR3 contains 15 residues. The germline V gene has CDR1 SGHTA and CDR2 FQGNSA. CDR3 protein: CASSSPQGVYNEQFF. In DNA form, the CDR3 reads TGTGCCAGCAGCTCTCCTCAGGGGGTCTACAATGAGCAGTTCTTC.

The V and J genes are TRBV7-2 and TRBJ2-6; tentatively, D is TRBD1 or TRBD2 (5 bases each). Trimming removed 2 bases from V and 4 bases from J, with 12 bases in between. This CDR3 has 16 amino acids. Germline V CDR1 and CDR2: SGHTA, FQGNSA. This CDR3 is CASSLQIGTGANVLTF. DNA of the CDR3: TGTGCCAGCAGCTTACAGATAGGGACCGGGGCCAACGTCCTGACTTTC.

The V and J genes are TRBV18 and TRBJ2-7; 11 bases are shared with TRBD2. The length of the CDR3 is 16 residues. V was pared by 2 bases and J by 3 bases, with 6 bases of the junction left unmatched. Germline assignment: CDR1 KGHSH and CDR2 LQKENI. The chain's CDR3 is CASSPSLAGGSYEQYF. The CDR3 DNA follows: TGTGCCAGCTCACCAAGCCTAGCGGGGGGAAGCTACGAGCAGTACTTC.

V gene TRBV28 combines with J gene TRBJ1-1, with no clear D. The CDR3 has 12 residues. V dropped 2 bases and J dropped 5 bases, with 6 bases sitting between them. The germline V gene has CDR1 MDHEN and CDR2 SYDVKM. CDR3 DNA: TGTGCCAGCAGTTTACTAGAAACTGAAGCTTTCTTT. Its protein product is CASSLLETEAFF.

The chain recombines TRBV18 with TRBJ2-7; 16 bases fit TRBD2. V lost 0 bases, J lost 7 bases, and 6 bases stayed unmatched. The V gene's germline CDR1 is KGHSH and CDR2 LQKENI. This CDR3 spans 17 amino acids. CDR3 sequence reads: CASSPPGTSGGAKEQYF. The CDR3 nucleotides are TGTGCCAGCTCACCACCGGGGACTAGCGGGGGGGCAAAGGAGCAGTACTTC.